This TCR beta chain was captured in a study of CD8 T cells in ankylosing spondylitis. TCRdb called the 5' RACE reads again in MiXCR, with one record for every CDR3 protein. The sample contains about 210,000 distinct CDR3 sequences, approximately 7.3% of which appear only once. After removal of 4 bases from V and 10 bases from J, the junction contained 16 bases not matched to a gene. CDR1 and CDR2 (germline): SEHNR, FQNEAQ (reference sequence). CDR3 length: 16 residues. Concerning this clonotype itself: The antigen remains unidentified. This may stem from a read error, because a much larger clone lies one nucleotide away.

Study-level findings and limits: Blood of patients with ankylosing spondylitis appeared to be characterized by a TCR beta motif of eight or nine highly homologous variants.

This TCR came from a male donor with ankylosing spondylitis. The J gene is TRBJ2-1, the V gene TRBV7-9; TRBD1 aligns across 7 bases. The material sequenced was blood, either unsorted or a sorted T cell fraction (not recorded which). The CDR3 nucleotides read TGTGCCAGCAGCTCCCGGGACAGTCTCCCTTCAGGGGAGCAGTTCTTC. This gives the protein CASSSRDSLPSGEQFF.